Presented here are 32 T cell receptor beta chains from one specimen sequenced in a study of blood T cell repertoires in COVID-19. The protocol was immunoSEQ multiplex PCR, while the TCRdb copy is restricted to in-frame clones and leaves out a portion. Seen here are about 400,000 clones, approximately 86% observed once, and the top ten hold about 7%. The specimen sequenced was peripheral blood. Receptors originate from a woman between 55 and 75 years old with COVID-19, enrolled during active disease.

This clone has only a few counts. The rearrangement links TRBV5-1 to TRBJ1-5; tentative D call: TRBD1 (5 bases). This CDR3 is built from 15 residues. With 0 bases removed from V and 3 bases from J, the gap between germline ends came to 10 bases. The germline V gene encodes CDR1 SGHRS and CDR2 YFSETQ. The CDR3 region is CASSLGAGLNQPQHF. The CDR3, as DNA: TGCGCCAGCAGCTTGGGTGCAGGGCTCAATCAGCCCCAGCATTTT.

This clone has a handful of counts. The chain couples TRBV3-1 (or the pseudogene TRBV3-2) to TRBJ2-7, with no clear D. The CDR3 consists of 13 residues. V was cut by 0 bases and J by 6 bases, with 9 bases left in between. Looked up from germline, CDR1 is LGHDT and CDR2 is YNNKEL (reference sequence). CDR3 loop: CASSQERYGEQYF. DNA of the CDR3: TGTGCCAGCAGCCAAGAGCGGTATGGCGAGCAGTACTTC.

V usage is TRBV3-1 (or the pseudogene TRBV3-2) and J usage is TRBJ2-3, with D perhaps matching TRBD1 (5 bases). V lost 5 bases and J lost 6, with 9 bases in between. The V gene's germline CDR1 is LGHDT and CDR2 YNNKEL (reference sequence). The CDR3 covers 12 residues. This chain's CDR3 is CASSRGADTQYF. The CDR3 coding sequence is TGTGCCAGCAGCAGGGGTGCGGATACGCAGTATTTT.

The genes are TRBV12-3 or TRBV12-4 and TRBJ1-1; TRBD1 matches 7 bases. The CDR3 has 11 residues. J lost 11 bases, V lost 4 bases, and 4 bases had no gene match. The CDR3 region has the DNA TGTGCCAGCAGTTGGAGGGGGCTTGCTTTCTTT. Its translation: CASSWRGLAFF.

The rearrangement joins TRBV7-2 to TRBJ2-7, with D uncertain. Per germline, CDR1 SGHTA and CDR2 FQGNSA. With 2 bases removed from V and 0 bases from J, the gap between germline ends came to 11 bases. This CDR3 comprises 15 residues. The CDR3 loop reads CASSLLGQSSYEQYF. In nucleotides, the CDR3 is TGTGCCAGCAGCTTACTAGGCCAGAGCTCCTACGAGCAGTACTTC.

This clone was recorded once. The V and J genes are TRBV27 and TRBJ1-6; D remains ambiguous. V lost 0 bases to trimming and J lost 4 bases, with 10 bases between them. CDR1 and CDR2 from the germline V gene are MNHEY and SMNVEV (reference sequence). The CDR3 contains 16 residues. CDR3 protein: CASSLSRNGYNSPLHF. The CDR3, as DNA: TGTGCCAGCAGTTTATCGCGCAATGGTTATAATTCACCCCTCCACTTT.

V is TRBV30 and J is TRBJ2-1; 7 bases are shared with TRBD2. Per the germline V gene, CDR1 is GTSNPN and CDR2 is SVGIG (reference sequence). The CDR3 spans 16 residues. Trimming cost V 4 bases and J 1 base; bases outside gene matches: 10. The CDR3 reads CAWTTWSGISYNEQFF. Here the CDR3 DNA reads TGTGCCTGGACCACGTGGAGCGGGATATCCTACAATGAGCAGTTCTTC. Drawing the rest from reference TRBV30 and TRBJ2-1, the complete variable domain is SQTIHQWPATLVQPVGSPLSLECTVEGTSNPNLYWYRQAAGRGLQLLFYSVGIGQISSEVPQNLSASRPQDRQFILSSKKLLLSDSGFYLCAWTTWSGISYNEQFFGPGTRLTVL.

The chain couples TRBV11-3 to TRBJ1-1, with D perhaps matching TRBD1 (5 bases). CDR3 length: 15 residues. The germline V and J ends were trimmed by 1 base and 5 bases, with 14 bases remaining between them. From germline, CDR1 is SGHNT and CDR2 YENEEA. DNA for the CDR3: TGTGCCAGCAGCTTAGCGGGGGTCGCAAGTACTGAAGCTTTCTTT. Encoded protein: CASSLAGVASTEAFF.

This rearrangement joins TRBV4-1 to TRBJ2-7; D is undetermined. The CDR3 contains 14 residues. Germline CDR1 and CDR2: MGHRA and YSYEKL. V was clipped by 0 bases and J by 5 bases, with 11 bases between them. This chain's CDR3 is CASSQEGTAHEQYF. CDR3 DNA sequence: TGCGCCAGCAGCCAAGAAGGAACAGCCCACGAGCAGTACTTC.

The V and J genes are TRBV12-3 or TRBV12-4 and TRBJ2-5; the D is unclear. The V and J ends lost 2 bases and 2 bases respectively, with 6 bases between them. This CDR3 is 13 amino acids long. The CDR3 DNA sequence: TGTGCCAGCAGTTTATTGTTACAAGAGACCCAGTACTTC. Residues: CASSLLLQETQYF.

This clone appeared a single time. V and J are TRBV7-3 and TRBJ2-2; 8 nucleotides match TRBD2. The V and J ends lost 8 bases and 2 bases, in that order; junction bases with no gene match: 4. Germline V gives CDR1 SGHTA, CDR2 FQGTGA. The CDR3 is 14 amino acids. In DNA form, the CDR3 reads TGTGCCAGCGCGGGGGGTCGCAACACCGGGGAGCTGTTTTTT. Its protein is CASAGGRNTGELFF. Filled out from reference TRBV7-3 and TRBJ2-2, the complete variable domain reads GAGVSQTPSNKVTEKGKYVELRCDPISGHTALYWYRQSLGQGPEFLIYFQGTGAADDSGLPNDRFFAVRPEGSVSTLKIQRTERGDSAVYLCASAGGRNTGELFFGEGSRLTVL.

J is TRBJ1-2 and V is TRBV27, with D maybe TRBD1 (6 bases). The CDR3 spans 14 residues. The germline CDR1 and CDR2 sequences are MNHEY and SMNVEV (reference sequence). Trimming shortened V by 2 bases and J by 3 bases, and 10 bases separated the two germline ends. Written as DNA, the CDR3 is TGTGCCAGCAGTTTAGCGGGGGCAGACTATGGCTACACCTTC. Encoded protein: CASSLAGADYGYTF.

In this sample, this clone turned up once. The chain links TRBV5-1 to TRBJ2-1; 7 nucleotides line up with TRBD2. The CDR3 loop spans 14 amino acids. V gave up 4 bases and J gave up 0 bases; unmatched junction bases: 1. CDR1 is SGHRS, CDR2 YFSETQ, per germline. CDR3 nucleotide sequence: TGCGCCAGCAGCCCGGGGGGCTCCTACAATGAGCAGTTCTTC. It encodes CASSPGGSYNEQFF.

The chain couples TRBV11-3 to TRBJ1-4; 7 bases align to TRBD1. Unmatched junction bases numbered 10, after V lost 5 bases and J lost 13 bases. Germline CDR1 reads SGHNT; CDR2 reads YENEEA. The length of the CDR3 is 13 residues. CDR3 sequence (DNA): TGTGCCAGCAGCAGAAGCCGGGACAGAGGACTGTTTTTT. Residues: CASSRSRDRGLFF. The full variable domain, in which reference TRBV11-3 and TRBJ1-4 provide the parts outside the CDR3, is EAGVVQSPRYKIIEKKQPVAFWCNPISGHNTLYWYLQNLGQGPELLIRYENEEAVDDSQLPKDRFSAERLKGVDSTLKIQPAELGDSAVYLCASSRSRDRGLFFGSGTQLSVL.

This clone was recorded once. This chain connects TRBV7-9 to TRBJ1-1, with no clear D. There are 13 residues in the CDR3. Trimming left V 1 base short and J 3 bases short, with 6 bases between. Germline assignment: CDR1 SEHNR and CDR2 FQNEAQ (reference sequence). The CDR3 loop is CASSLVVYTEAFF. Here the CDR3 DNA reads TGTGCCAGCAGCTTAGTCGTGTACACTGAAGCTTTCTTT. Full variable domain (missing parts from reference TRBV7-9 and TRBJ1-1): DTGVSQNPRHKITKRGQNVTFRCDPISEHNRLYWYRQTLGQGPEFLTYFQNEAQLEKSRLLSDRFSAERPKGSFSTLEIQRTEQGDSAMYLCASSLVVYTEAFFGQGTRLTVV.

CDR3 nucleotides: TGTGCCACCAGCAGACAGGGGGTAGATTATGGCTACACCTTC. Translating gives CATSRQGVDYGYTF. J is TRBJ1-2 and V is TRBV15; 7 bases map to TRBD1. The CDR3 sequence is 14 residues long. Germline CDR1 is LNHNV and CDR2 is YYDKDF (reference sequence). V lost 2 bases, J lost 5 bases, and 5 bases stayed unmatched.

The rearrangement joins TRBV5-1 to TRBJ2-7, with a weak D call TRBD1 (5 bases). Trimming pared 1 base from V and 0 bases from J, leaving 8 bases between. The germline CDR1 and CDR2 sequences are SGHRS and YFSETQ. CDR3 length equals 14 residues. CDR3 sequence reads: CASSLKRGSYEQYF. The CDR3 DNA reads TGCGCCAGCAGCTTGAAAAGGGGCTCCTACGAGCAGTACTTC.

CDR3 residues: CASSFTGTRNEQFF. DNA for the CDR3: TGTGCCAGCAGCTTTACCGGGACTAGGAATGAGCAGTTCTTC. This rearrangement joins TRBV9 to TRBJ2-1; 8 bases are shared with TRBD2. In germline, CDR1 is SGDLS, CDR2 YYNGEE. Germline trimming cut 4 bases from V and 7 bases from J; bases unmatched to any gene: 7. The CDR3 consists of 14 residues.

The CDR3 here is CASSQDPYYEQYF. CDR3 nucleotide sequence: TGTGCCAGCAGCCAAGACCCCTACTACGAGCAGTACTTC. The chain joins TRBV3-1 (or the pseudogene TRBV3-2) to TRBJ2-7; D gene unclear. Germline loops: CDR1 LGHDT, CDR2 YNNKEL (reference sequence). The ends were cut back, 0 bases at V and 3 bases at J, with 6 bases in the middle. CDR3 size: 13 residues.

This chain connects TRBV7-7 to TRBJ2-1; TRBD1 agrees at 9 bases. V was pared by 5 bases and J by 5 bases, with 10 bases of the junction left unmatched. The length of the CDR3 is 16 residues. CDR1 SSHAT and CDR2 FNYEAQ come from the germline V gene (reference sequence). Here the CDR3 DNA reads TGTGCCAGCAGCGCCATAACAGGGGGCCCTAACAATGAGCAGTTCTTC. Amino acid sequence: CASSAITGGPNNEQFF.

The gene calls are TRBV5-1 and TRBJ1-3; 7 bases are a match to TRBD1. V was pared by 4 bases and J by 4 bases, with 5 bases of the junction left unmatched. The CDR3 length is 14 residues. CDR1 SGHRS and CDR2 YFSETQ come from the germline V gene. The CDR3 protein is CASSPGTEGNTIYF. As DNA, the CDR3 is TGCGCCAGCAGCCCCGGGACAGAGGGAAACACCATATATTTT.

The gene calls are TRBV6-5 and TRBJ2-3; D unresolved. This CDR3 has 14 amino acids. Germline assignment: CDR1 MNHEY and CDR2 SVGAGI. V lost 0 bases and J lost 0, with 4 bases in between. As DNA, the CDR3 is TGTGCCAGCAGTTACTCGAGGAGCACAGATACGCAGTATTTT. As protein: CASSYSRSTDTQYF.

The chain carries TRBV2 and TRBJ2-5; D is uncertain. Trimming left V 8 bases short and J 5 bases short, with 18 bases between. The germline gives CDR1 SNHLY, CDR2 FYNNEI. The CDR3 spans 14 residues. CDR3 nucleotides: TGTGCCAGCGGGTGGGCTGCCCTTGGGGAGACCCAGTACTTC. This encodes CASGWAALGETQYF.

This chain connects TRBV20-1 to TRBJ1-2; D is uncertain. V was trimmed by 6 bases and J by 4 bases, leaving 9 bases between them. Germline V lookup: CDR1 DFQATT, CDR2 SNEGSKA (reference sequence). The CDR3 consists of 11 residues. The CDR3 region has the DNA TGCAGTGCCATTACACCCTATGGCTACACCTTC. This translates into CSAITPYGYTF.

This rearrangement joins TRBV5-4 to TRBJ2-2; 8 bases match TRBD1. With V trimmed by 0 bases and J by 1 base, 5 bases remained unmatched. CDR3 length equals 17 residues. The germline gives CDR1 SGHNT, CDR2 YYREEE (reference sequence). The CDR3 DNA follows: TGTGCCAGCAGCTTGGTGTTCGGGACAGGGAACACCGGGGAGCTGTTTTTT. Residues: CASSLVFGTGNTGELFF.

This clone was found a few times. The V and J genes are TRBV27 and TRBJ1-1; 8 nucleotides line up with TRBD1. This CDR3 comprises 13 residues. Losses at the gene ends were 5 bases for V and 5 bases for J; bases not matched to a gene: 4. Germline loops: CDR1 MNHEY, CDR2 SMNVEV (reference sequence). In DNA, the CDR3 is TGTGCCAGCAGTCCTGGGACAGGTACTGAAGCTTTCTTT. Translation: CASSPGTGTEAFF.

The chain joins TRBV3-1 (or the pseudogene TRBV3-2) to TRBJ2-7; possibly TRBD2 for D (7 bases). Germline V gene sequence: CDR1 LGHDT, CDR2 YNNKEL (reference sequence). There are 16 residues in the CDR3. V lost 1 base and J lost 5, with 18 bases in between. The CDR3 sequence is CASSQGAWEGVHEQYF. The CDR3, as DNA: TGTGCCAGCAGCCAAGGGGCCTGGGAGGGGGTTCACGAGCAGTACTTC.

J is TRBJ2-3 and V is TRBV3-1 (or the pseudogene TRBV3-2), with 8 bases fitting TRBD1. V was clipped by 4 bases and J by 5 bases; unmatched bases: 2. There are 13 residues in the CDR3. Germline loops: CDR1 LGHDT, CDR2 YNNKEL (reference sequence). CDR3 bases: TGTGCCAGCAGCCCGGACAGGGTAGATACGCAGTATTTT. This codes for CASSPDRVDTQYF.

As to this clone: Other DNA sequences in the same sample also yield this CDR3. This chain uses TRBV7-3 with TRBJ2-3; 7 bases align to TRBD2. The CDR3 totals 14 residues. J gave up 1 base and V 5 bases, and 3 bases lay outside the gene matches. CDR1 and CDR2 (germline): SGHTA, FQGTGA. For the CDR3, the DNA is TGTGCCAGCAGCCCGAGCGGGGGCACAGATACGCAGTATTTT. Protein: CASSPSGGTDTQYF.

This chain uses TRBV20-1 with TRBJ1-1; D remains ambiguous. Trimming removed 4 bases at V and 4 bases at J, with 7 bases between. This CDR3 is 11 amino acids long. Germline V CDR1 and CDR2: DFQATT, SNEGSKA (reference sequence). The CDR3 DNA follows: TGCAGTGCTAAGGAGGTCACTGAAGCTTTCTTT. It translates to CSAKEVTEAFF.

This chain joins TRBV4-3 and TRBJ1-4, with TRBD1 identical over 7 bases. This CDR3 spans 15 amino acids. Unmatched junction bases numbered 3, after V lost 3 bases and J lost 2 bases. Germline CDR1 and CDR2: LGHNA and YSLEER. The CDR3 spells CASSQQGVTNEKLFF. CDR3 sequence (DNA): TGCGCCAGCAGCCAGCAGGGGGTCACTAATGAAAAACTGTTTTTT.

V is TRBV18 and J is TRBJ2-7; D ambiguous. In germline, CDR1 is KGHSH, CDR2 LQKENI. V was pared by 3 bases and J by 2 bases, with 11 bases between. This CDR3 region has 14 residues. Here the CDR3 reads CASSPYSLTYEQYF. DNA for the CDR3: TGTGCCAGCTCACCGTACAGCCTCACCTACGAGCAGTACTTC.